Below, one T cell receptor beta chain is given with its context. Its antigen is as yet unknown. The data stem from a study of T cell repertoires in cytomegalovirus infection. This CDR3 region has 14 residues. Germline values: CDR1 LNHDA, CDR2 SQIVND (reference sequence). The J segment lost 3 bases and the V segment lost 6 bases, leaving 4 bases of the junction unmatched. MiXCR, run by TCRdb on the reads, gives a single entry per CDR3 protein. The repertoire holds around 430,000 distinct CDR3 sequences, with about 42% as singletons. The material sequenced was cultured PBMCs, taken from culture after CMV antigen stimulation. The source of this sequence is a human donor in good health (CMV status not recorded). Some clones in this sample may be carry-over from other donors' samples. This chain joins TRBV19 and TRBJ2-1, with 8 bases fitting TRBD2. Here the CDR3 DNA reads TGTGCCAGTAGCCGGGGGGGGCTCTACAATGAGCAGTTCTTC. The encoded protein is CASSRGGLYNEQFF.